What follows describes a single TCR beta chain. Its antigen has not been determined. No qualities accompany the bases; no much larger clone lies one base away. The data stem from a study of lymphopenia after photon versus proton radiotherapy (dated by TCRdb to the late 2010s). The study in broad terms: The immunological effects of photon versus proton radiation therapy were compared in patients with gastrointestinal tumors who developed high-grade lymphopenia. The cohort included 15 to 20 patients with gastrointestinal tumors who developed lymphopenia after receiving either photon or proton therapy. The study was designed to characterize how the impact on the immune system differs between the two radiation modalities. Study-level results and caveats: Among patients across the cohort who died, overall survival time showed an inverse correlation with a larger post-nadir drop in TCR diversity. The authors looked at the survival association only in patients who died, and they framed better survival with proton therapy as a possibility rather than a demonstrated result. Relative stability during treatment was observed in proton-treated patients, whereas loss of naive T cells and TCR diversity and gain of effector/memory populations were observed in photon-treated patients. After the lymphocyte count nadir, repertoires from photon-treated patients showed oligoclonal expansion, particularly of CD8+ Temra cells, and this expansion drove the decline in diversity.

V and J are truncated by 7 bases and 5 bases respectively, leaving an intervening sequence of 12 bases. The CDR3 measures 13 amino acids from cysteine to phenylalanine. Only the CDR3 DNA stays, 39 bases, in frame from base 1. From the germline V gene, CDR1 is MNHNS and CDR2 is SASEGT. Library construction relied on the immunoSEQ multiplex PCR assay. Deep sequencing of rearranged TCR beta loci, alongside multiparametric flow cytometry, was used to profile T cell repertoires. As stored in TCRdb, this immuneACCESS dataset retains in-frame rearrangements with V and J assigned. A fraction of the clones does not appear; measured against another copy, unresolved V genes explain less than half of the discrepancy, and the remainder lacks a known reason. The sample table contains roughly 58,000 clones; only one count was recorded for 87% of them. The ten most abundant clones make up roughly 13% of the sample.

The chain couples TRBV6-1 to TRBJ1-5; the D segment cannot be called with confidence. The TCR sequence derives from a man at least 80 years old with esophageal cancer. Source: peripheral blood, taken from a patient treated with proton-based radiotherapy. The CDR3 protein is CASNSRGDQPQHF. The nucleotide sequence reads TGTGCCAGCAACTCCCGCGGGGATCAGCCCCAGCATTTT.